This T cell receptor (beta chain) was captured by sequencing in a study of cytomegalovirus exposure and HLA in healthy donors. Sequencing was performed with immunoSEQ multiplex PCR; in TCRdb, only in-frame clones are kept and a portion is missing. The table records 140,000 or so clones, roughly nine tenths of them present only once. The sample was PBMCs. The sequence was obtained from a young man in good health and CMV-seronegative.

CDR3 protein: CASSLKTGGTEAFF. The CDR3 nucleotides are TGTGCCAGCAGCCTAAAGACAGGGGGCACTGAAGCTTTCTTT. The rearrangement joins TRBV6-5 to TRBJ1-1; 9 positions match TRBD1. Germline CDR1 MNHEY, CDR2 SVGAGI. This CDR3 is 14 amino acids long. The V gene end was trimmed by 6 bases and the J gene end by 4 bases; junction bases not matched to a gene: 6.